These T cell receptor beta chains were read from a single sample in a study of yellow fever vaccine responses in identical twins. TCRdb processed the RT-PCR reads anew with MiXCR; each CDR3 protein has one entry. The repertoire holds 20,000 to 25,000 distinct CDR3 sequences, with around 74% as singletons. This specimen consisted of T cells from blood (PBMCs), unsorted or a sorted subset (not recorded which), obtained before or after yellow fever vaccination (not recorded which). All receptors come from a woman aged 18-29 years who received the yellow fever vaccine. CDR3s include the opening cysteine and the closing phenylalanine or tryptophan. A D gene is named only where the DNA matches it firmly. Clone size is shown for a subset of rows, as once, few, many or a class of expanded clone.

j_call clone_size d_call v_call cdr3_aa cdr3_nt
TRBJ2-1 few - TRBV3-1 CASSRTEFNEQFF TGTGCCAGCAGCCGGACAGAGTTCAATGAGCAGTTCTTC
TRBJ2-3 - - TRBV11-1 CASSFPGTDTQYF TGTGCCAGCAGCTTCCCGGGGACAGATACGCAGTATTTT
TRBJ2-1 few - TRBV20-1 CSAADAGPLDWNEQFF TGCAGTGCTGCCGACGCAGGGCCCTTAGATTGGAATGAGCAGTTCTTC
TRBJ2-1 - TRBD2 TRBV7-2 CASSLAAAGTRRINEQFF TGTGCCAGCAGCTTAGCGGCAGCCGGGACTAGACGAATCAATGAGCAGTTCTTC
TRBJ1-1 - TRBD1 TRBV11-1 CASSRTGGMNTEAFF TGTGCCAGCAGCAGGACAGGGGGAATGAACACTGAAGCTTTCTTT
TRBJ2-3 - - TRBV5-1 CASSLGDGYTQYF TGCGCCAGCAGCTTAGGGGATGGATATACGCAGTATTTT
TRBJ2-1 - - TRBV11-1 CASSDSQVNEQFF TGTGCCAGCAGCGACAGTCAAGTAAATGAGCAGTTCTTC
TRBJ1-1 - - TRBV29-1 CSVEDPSRVHTEAFF TGCAGCGTTGAAGATCCATCGAGGGTTCACACTGAAGCTTTCTTT
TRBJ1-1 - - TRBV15 CATSRDISKLNTEAFF TGTGCCACCAGCAGAGATATCAGCAAATTGAACACTGAAGCTTTCTTT
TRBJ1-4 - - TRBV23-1 CASSQSGTTNEKLFF TGCGCCAGCAGTCAATCGGGGACAACTAATGAAAAACTGTTTTTT
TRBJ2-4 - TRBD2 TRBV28 CASSLAGGPPKNIQYF TGTGCCAGCAGTTTGGCGGGAGGGCCACCAAAAAACATTCAGTACTTC
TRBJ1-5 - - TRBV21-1 CASSKEGQGWNQPQHF TGTGCCAGCAGCAAAGAGGGACAGGGTTGGAATCAGCCCCAGCATTTT
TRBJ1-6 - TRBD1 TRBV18 CASSDRGNSPLHF TGTGCCAGCTCGGACAGGGGTAATTCACCCCTCCACTTT
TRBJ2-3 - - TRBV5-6 CASTPGGGPMADTQYF TGTGCCAGCACCCCAGGGGGAGGCCCGATGGCAGATACGCAGTATTTT
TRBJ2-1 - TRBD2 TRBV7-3 CASSLKVSTSGISEQFF TGTGCCAGCAGTCTTAAGGTGTCGACTAGCGGGATCAGTGAGCAGTTCTTC
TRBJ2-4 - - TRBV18 CASSPERSQNIQYF TGTGCCAGCTCACCGGAGCGGTCTCAAAACATTCAGTACTTC
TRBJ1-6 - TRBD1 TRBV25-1 CASSEIDRENSPLHF TGTGCCAGCAGTGAAATAGACAGGGAGAATTCACCCCTCCACTTT
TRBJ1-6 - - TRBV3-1 CASSQGKVLSSPLHF TGTGCCAGCAGCCAAGGAAAGGTTCTTAGTTCACCCCTCCACTTT
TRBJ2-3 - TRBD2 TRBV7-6 CASSRVTSGEVADTQYF TGTGCCAGCAGCCGGGTGACTAGCGGGGAAGTAGCAGATACGCAGTATTTT
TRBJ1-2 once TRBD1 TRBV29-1 CSVSDRDGYTF TGCAGCGTTTCCGACAGGGACGGCTACACCTTC
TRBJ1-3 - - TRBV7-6 CASSPQFSGNTIYF TGTGCCAGCAGCCCCCAGTTTTCTGGAAACACCATATATTTT
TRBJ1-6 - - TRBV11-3 CASSFSNSPLHF TGTGCCAGCAGCTTCTCTAATTCACCCCTCCACTTT
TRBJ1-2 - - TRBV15 CATSREGYLDGYTF TGTGCCACCAGCAGAGAAGGGTATCTGGATGGCTACACCTTC
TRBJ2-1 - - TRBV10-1 CASSDNPSRYNEQFF TGCGCCAGCAGTGATAATCCTAGCAGATACAATGAGCAGTTCTTC
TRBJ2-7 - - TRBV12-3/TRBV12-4 CASSFVSYEQYF TGTGCCAGCAGTTTCGTCTCCTACGAGCAGTACTTC
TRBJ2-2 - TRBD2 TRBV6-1 CASEAGVANTGELFF TGTGCCAGCGAGGCGGGAGTGGCAAACACCGGGGAGCTGTTTTTT
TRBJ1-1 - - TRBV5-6 CASSPVGGLGTEAFF TGTGCCAGCAGCCCCGTGGGGGGGTTGGGCACTGAAGCTTTCTTT
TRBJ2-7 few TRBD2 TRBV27 CASGSVGTSGSYEQYF TGTGCCAGCGGCTCTGTCGGGACTAGCGGATCCTACGAGCAGTACTTC
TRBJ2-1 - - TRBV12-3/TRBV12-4 CASRHRDGGIGEQFF TGTGCCAGCAGGCACCGGGACGGCGGTATCGGTGAGCAGTTCTTC
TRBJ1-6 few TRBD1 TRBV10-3 CAISHGTGVADSPLHF TGTGCCATCAGCCATGGGACAGGGGTGGCGGATTCACCCCTCCACTTT
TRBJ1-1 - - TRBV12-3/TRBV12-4 CASVEGMNTEAFF TGTGCCAGCGTGGAGGGGATGAACACTGAAGCTTTCTTT
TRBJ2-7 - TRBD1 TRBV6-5 CASSYSGTGRNEQYF TGTGCCAGCAGTTACTCCGGGACAGGCCGGAACGAGCAGTACTTC
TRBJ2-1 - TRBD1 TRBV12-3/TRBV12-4 CASRKQGAGHNEQFF TGTGCCAGCAGGAAACAGGGGGCTGGTCACAATGAGCAGTTCTTC
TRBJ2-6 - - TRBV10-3 CAISDEVRGANVLTF TGTGCCATCAGTGATGAGGTTAGGGGGGCCAACGTCCTGACTTTC
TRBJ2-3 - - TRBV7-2 CASSLGLFTDTQYF TGTGCCAGCAGCTTAGGACTATTCACAGATACGCAGTATTTT
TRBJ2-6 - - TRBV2 CASSVSQNSGANVLTF TGTGCCAGCAGTGTCTCACAGAACTCTGGGGCCAACGTCCTGACTTTC
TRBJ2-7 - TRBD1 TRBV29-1 CSVGTAPRLDEQYF TGCAGCGTGGGGACAGCCCCCCGTTTAGACGAGCAGTACTTC
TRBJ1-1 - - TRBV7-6 CASSLDSNTEAFF TGTGCCAGCAGCTTAGACAGTAACACTGAAGCTTTCTTT
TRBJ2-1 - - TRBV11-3 CASSWAGEQFF TGTGCCAGCAGCTGGGCGGGGGAGCAGTTCTTC
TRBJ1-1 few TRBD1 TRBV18 CASSPGTGGDTEAFF TGTGCCAGCTCACCAGGGACAGGGGGGGACACTGAAGCTTTCTTT